These T cell receptor beta chains were read from a single sample in a study of neoadjuvant anti-PD-1 for oral cavity cancer. Repertoires were generated with immunoSEQ multiplex PCR, while TCRdb's copy carries only in-frame clones and drops some. Of some 61,000 clones in the sample, approximately 84% were seen once. Material: PBMCs, obtained after nivolumab (anti-PD-1) treatment. All receptors derive from a person aged 40 to 85 with oral cavity squamous cell carcinoma. The CDR3 runs from the conserved cysteine through the conserved F or W. The order of the fields is D gene, clone size, J gene, V gene, CDR3 protein, CDR3 DNA. The D gene is left open where the match is weak. Rows give clone size only sometimes, using once, few, many, or a class for an expanded clone.

D: NA; size: NA; J: TRBJ2-2; V: TRBV12-5; CDR3: CASGTTGELFF; DNA: TGTGCTAGTGGCACCACCGGGGAGCTGTTTTTT
D: TRBD1; size: NA; J: TRBJ2-1; V: TRBV9; CDR3: CASSHGTGGLSEQFF; DNA: TGTGCCAGCAGCCACGGGACAGGGGGTCTGAGTGAGCAGTTCTTC
D: NA; size: NA; J: TRBJ1-2; V: TRBV19; CDR3: CASSMVSGAANYGYTF; DNA: TGTGCCAGTAGTATGGTGTCAGGGGCAGCTAACTATGGCTACACCTTC
D: NA; size: few; J: TRBJ1-1; V: TRBV30; CDR3: CAWSLLVDTEAFF; DNA: TGTGCCTGGAGCCTCCTGGTGGACACTGAAGCTTTCTTT
D: TRBD2; size: NA; J: TRBJ2-7; V: TRBV5-4; CDR3: CASSPTASGRTIYEQYF; DNA: TGTGCCAGCAGCCCTACGGCGAGCGGGAGGACCATCTACGAGCAGTACTTC
D: NA; size: NA; J: TRBJ2-2; V: TRBV7-3; CDR3: CASSVAAVNTGELFF; DNA: TGTGCCAGCAGCGTAGCGGCTGTGAACACCGGGGAGCTGTTTTTT
D: NA; size: NA; J: TRBJ2-7; V: TRBV18; CDR3: CASSLGTGSYEQYF; DNA: TGTGCCAGCTCACTCGGGACCGGCTCCTACGAGCAGTACTTC
D: NA; size: NA; J: TRBJ2-4; V: TRBV25-1; CDR3: CASSRPGDILQYF; DNA: TGTGCCAGCAGTCGACCGGGGGACATCCTTCAGTACTTC
D: NA; size: NA; J: TRBJ2-2; V: TRBV6-5; CDR3: CASSSWVTGELFF; DNA: TGTGCCAGCAGTTCATGGGTCACCGGGGAGCTGTTTTTT
D: TRBD1; size: NA; J: TRBJ2-3; V: TRBV5-1; CDR3: CASSLAGTGGTVHTQYF; DNA: TGCGCCAGCAGCTTGGCCGGGACGGGTGGGACAGTACATACGCAGTATTTT
D: TRBD2; size: NA; J: TRBJ2-2; V: TRBV5-3; CDR3: CARSPGGSGSPTTGELFF; DNA: TGTGCCAGAAGCCCCGGTGGTAGCGGGAGCCCGACCACCGGGGAGCTGTTTTTT
D: TRBD1; size: NA; J: TRBJ2-5; V: TRBV6-5; CDR3: CASSSRGQGGETQYF; DNA: TGTGCCAGCAGTTCTCGAGGACAGGGGGGAGAGACCCAGTACTTC
D: TRBD2; size: NA; J: TRBJ2-3; V: TRBV7-2; CDR3: CASSFGAGGADTQYF; DNA: TGTGCCAGCAGCTTCGGAGCGGGAGGAGCTGATACGCAGTATTTT
D: TRBD2; size: NA; J: TRBJ2-2; V: TRBV6-1; CDR3: CASSESSGITGELFF; DNA: TGTGCCAGCAGTGAGAGTAGCGGGATAACCGGGGAGCTGTTTTTT
D: TRBD2; size: NA; J: TRBJ2-2; V: TRBV2; CDR3: CASRPGTSGSNTGELFF; DNA: TGTGCCAGCAGACCCGGGACTAGCGGAAGCAACACCGGGGAGCTGTTTTTT
D: NA; size: NA; J: TRBJ1-1; V: TRBV6-5; CDR3: CASSIRTPNTEAFF; DNA: TGTGCCAGCAGTATTAGGACACCTAACACTGAAGCTTTCTTT
D: NA; size: NA; J: TRBJ2-7; V: TRBV14; CDR3: CASSQDSDSYEQYF; DNA: TGTGCCAGCAGCCAAGATAGCGATTCCTACGAGCAGTACTTC
D: NA; size: NA; J: TRBJ2-7; V: TRBV11-2; CDR3: CASSLDTARFYEQYF; DNA: TGTGCCAGCAGCTTAGACACAGCCCGGTTCTACGAGCAGTACTTC
D: TRBD1; size: NA; J: TRBJ1-1; V: TRBV27; CDR3: CASRRAGGGTEAFF; DNA: TGTGCCAGCAGAAGAGCAGGGGGGGGGACTGAAGCTTTCTTT
D: NA; size: NA; J: TRBJ2-7; V: TRBV6-6; CDR3: CASSHAWEQYF; DNA: TGTGCCAGCAGTCACGCATGGGAGCAGTACTTC
D: NA; size: NA; J: TRBJ2-7; V: TRBV5-4; CDR3: CASSLRGVDEQYF; DNA: TGTGCCAGCAGCTTGCGGGGAGTGGACGAGCAGTACTTC
D: TRBD1; size: NA; J: TRBJ1-1; V: TRBV29-1; CDR3: CSVVGTVNTEAFF; DNA: TGCAGCGTTGTCGGGACAGTCAACACTGAAGCTTTCTTT
D: NA; size: NA; J: TRBJ1-3; V: TRBV2; CDR3: CASTSGSSGNTIYF; DNA: TGTGCCAGCACCAGCGGGAGCTCTGGAAACACCATATATTTT
D: NA; size: NA; J: TRBJ2-7; V: TRBV9; CDR3: CASSVVPSSYEQYF; DNA: TGTGCCAGCAGCGTAGTTCCTAGCTCCTACGAGCAGTACTTC
D: TRBD1; size: NA; J: TRBJ2-7; V: TRBV4-1; CDR3: CASSQAAGQGSYEQYF; DNA: TGCGCCAGCAGCCAAGCTGCAGGACAGGGCTCTTACGAGCAGTACTTC
D: TRBD2; size: NA; J: TRBJ2-1; V: TRBV7-6; CDR3: CASSWGTVQRGSYNEQFF; DNA: TGTGCCAGCAGCTGGGGGACGGTCCAGCGGGGTTCCTACAATGAGCAGTTCTTC
D: NA; size: NA; J: TRBJ1-1; V: TRBV5-1; CDR3: CASSSSGLSEAFF; DNA: TGCGCCAGCAGCTCCTCGGGACTTTCTGAAGCTTTCTTT
D: TRBD1; size: NA; J: TRBJ1-4; V: TRBV30; CDR3: CAWSRGLGEKLFF; DNA: TGTGCCTGGAGTAGGGGGCTAGGGGAAAAACTGTTTTTT
D: TRBD2; size: few; J: TRBJ2-7; V: TRBV19; CDR3: CASSSSGSTGEQYF; DNA: TGTGCCAGTAGTAGTAGCGGGAGTACGGGGGAGCAGTACTTC
D: NA; size: NA; J: TRBJ2-1; V: TRBV4-1; CDR3: CASSRPAFRSYNEQFF; DNA: TGCGCCAGCAGCCGACCAGCTTTTCGCTCCTACAATGAGCAGTTCTTC
D: TRBD1; size: NA; J: TRBJ1-5; V: TRBV2; CDR3: CASSAATGGRQPQHF; DNA: TGTGCCAGCAGTGCGGCGACAGGGGGCCGACAGCCCCAGCATTTT
D: TRBD1; size: NA; J: TRBJ1-4; V: TRBV6-1; CDR3: CASRETGGVIEKLFF; DNA: TGTGCCAGCAGAGAGACAGGGGGCGTAATTGAAAAACTGTTTTTT
D: TRBD2; size: NA; J: TRBJ2-5; V: TRBV6-1; CDR3: CASSVHSSGQETQYF; DNA: TGTGCCAGCAGTGTCCATTCTAGCGGCCAAGAGACCCAGTACTTC
D: NA; size: NA; J: TRBJ1-5; V: TRBV19; CDR3: CASSITGGNQPQHF; DNA: TGTGCCAGTAGTATCACTGGGGGGAACCAGCCCCAGCATTTT
D: NA; size: NA; J: TRBJ2-1; V: TRBV7-8; CDR3: CASSLGTFSYNEQFF; DNA: TGTGCCAGCAGCTTGGGGACTTTCTCCTACAATGAGCAGTTCTTC
D: NA; size: NA; J: TRBJ1-1; V: TRBV29-1; CDR3: CSVGFSAANTEAFF; DNA: TGCAGCGTTGGGTTTAGTGCAGCGAACACTGAAGCTTTCTTT
D: NA; size: NA; J: TRBJ2-7; V: TRBV7-9; CDR3: CASSLAWEQYF; DNA: TGTGCCAGCAGCTTAGCCTGGGAGCAGTACTTC